This T cell receptor (beta chain) was obtained from a study of beta chain features in type 1 diabetes. For the study at large: Patient and healthy donor groups were alike in age, gender and cell yields.

This clone showed up just a few times. As every portion of the isolated RNA was reverse transcribed, the sequencing read expressed TCRB transcripts. The table came from immunoSEQ multiplex PCR; TCRdb's copy has only in-frame clones and leaves some out. The repertoire holds 300,000 to 350,000 clones, approximately 14% seen once, with roughly 7% in the top ten. Germline V gene sequence: CDR1 MNHEY, CDR2 SMNVEV (reference sequence). J was trimmed by 4 bases and V by 7 bases; bases with no gene match: 18. This CDR3 contains 17 residues. The TCR was taken from a man aged 30 to 39 in good health. Input material: central memory CD4+ T cells from blood. The rearrangement links TRBV27 to TRBJ2-7, with 8 positions matching TRBD2. The CDR3 DNA reads TGTGCCAGCATTCTACGTTCTGGCGGGGGGAGGTATTACGAGCAGTACTTC. It codes for CASILRSGGGRYYEQYF.